This TCR beta chain was sequenced in a study of OX40 agonist ivuxolimab in advanced cancers. Overall study: Clinicians treated patients with ivuxolimab, an agonistic anti-OX40 (CD134) antibody. Study outcomes and limitations: In general, CD8+ T cells held more expanded clones than CD4+ did, on average. The authors did not determine the antigen specificity of the expanded peripheral T cells.

Assay: immunoSEQ multiplex PCR; the TCRdb copy retains only in-frame clones and omits some. The data show 15,000 to 20,000 clones, under 90% seen once. V shed 8 bases and J 9 bases; nucleotides not matched to a gene: 7. CDR1 and CDR2 (germline): MNHNY, SVGAGI (reference sequence). The CDR3 covers 12 residues. On this clone itself: Its antigen is currently unknown.

The sequencing here drew on CD4+ or CD8+ T cells sorted from blood, taken in a trial of the OX40 agonist ivuxolimab. This sequence joins TRBV6-6 and TRBJ1-2, with 9 positions matching TRBD1. The sequence came from an adult with an advanced solid tumor such as melanoma, head and neck, liver or kidney cancer. The CDR3 protein is CASLRDRARYTF. In nucleotides, the CDR3 is TGTGCCAGCCTCCGGGACAGGGCCCGCTACACCTTC.